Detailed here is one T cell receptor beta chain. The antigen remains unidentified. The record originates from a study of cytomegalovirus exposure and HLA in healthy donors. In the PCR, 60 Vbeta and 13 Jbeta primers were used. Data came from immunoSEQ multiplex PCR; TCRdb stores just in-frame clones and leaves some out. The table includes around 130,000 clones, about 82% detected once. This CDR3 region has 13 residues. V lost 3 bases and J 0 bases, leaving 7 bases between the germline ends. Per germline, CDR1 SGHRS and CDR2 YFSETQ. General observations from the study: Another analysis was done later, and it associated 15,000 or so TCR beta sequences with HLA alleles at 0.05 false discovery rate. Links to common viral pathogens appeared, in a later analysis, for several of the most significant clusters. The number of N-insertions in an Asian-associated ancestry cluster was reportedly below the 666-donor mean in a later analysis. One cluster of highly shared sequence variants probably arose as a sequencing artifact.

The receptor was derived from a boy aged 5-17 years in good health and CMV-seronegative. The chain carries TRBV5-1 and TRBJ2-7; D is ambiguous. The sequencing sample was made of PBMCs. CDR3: CASSYDTSYEQYF. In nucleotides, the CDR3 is TGCGCCAGCAGCTACGACACCTCCTACGAGCAGTACTTC.